The next 23 T cell receptor beta chains were all read from a single sample in a study of radiotherapy plus CTLA-4 blockade in lung cancer. Generated by immunoSEQ multiplex PCR, the TCRdb table keeps only in-frame clones and is missing some. The data hold tens of thousands of clones, with around 84% observed a single time. The sample here was peripheral blood, taken from a patient treated with radiotherapy plus ipilimumab. All receptors derive from a human donor with non-small cell lung cancer that progressed on radiotherapy plus ipilimumab.

V usage is TRBV4-1 and J usage is TRBJ2-5, with D unresolved. V was trimmed by 3 bases and J by 6 bases, leaving 14 bases between them. CDR1 and CDR2 (germline): MGHRA, YSYEKL. The CDR3 totals 14 residues. For the CDR3, the DNA is TGCGCCAGCAGCCACGGACCCGGCAGAAAGACCCAGTACTTC. It translates to CASSHGPGRKTQYF.

CDR3: CASSPRQGIDEQYF. The DNA of the CDR3 is TGTGCCAGCAGCCCCAGACAGGGGATCGACGAGCAGTACTTC. This chain uses TRBV7-9 with TRBJ2-7, with 8 bases that match TRBD1. Looked up from germline, CDR1 is SEHNR and CDR2 is FQNEAQ (reference sequence). Trimming removed 5 bases from V and 5 bases from J; junction bases left unmatched: 8. CDR3 length equals 14 residues.

This clone appeared once. The chain joins TRBV18 to TRBJ1-2, with D hard to call. V lost 0 bases, J lost 4 bases, and 3 bases lay in between. This CDR3 has 12 amino acids. The germline CDR1 and CDR2 sequences are KGHSH and LQKENI. CDR3 bases: TGTGCCAGCTCACCACCAGCCTATGGCTACACCTTC. Amino acid sequence: CASSPPAYGYTF.

In this sample, this clone turned up once. The chain has TRBV11-2 and TRBJ2-3; D remains ambiguous. The CDR3 length is 15 residues. CDR1 is SGHAT and CDR2 is FQNNGV in the germline V gene. The V end was cut by 0 bases, the J end by 2 bases, with 9 bases between. DNA for the CDR3: TGTGCCAGCAGCTTAGATTCCCCCGTCACAGATACGCAGTATTTT. This translates into CASSLDSPVTDTQYF.

The J gene is TRBJ1-1, the V gene TRBV9, with D possibly TRBD1 on 5 matching bases. CDR3 length equals 15 residues. Trimming shortened V by 0 bases and J by 0 bases, and 9 bases separated the two germline ends. Germline V CDR1 and CDR2: SGDLS, YYNGEE. DNA for the CDR3: TGTGCCAGCAGCGTAGAAGGACACCTGAACACTGAAGCTTTCTTT. The encoded protein is CASSVEGHLNTEAFF.

This clone occurred once. The chain combines TRBV9 with TRBJ2-2; the D gene is possibly TRBD1 (5 bases). V was cut by 4 bases and J by 0 bases, with 10 bases left in between. The CDR3 sequence is 15 residues long. The germline gives CDR1 SGDLS, CDR2 YYNGEE. The CDR3 coding sequence is TGTGCCAGCAGCCCCCAGGGATCGAACACCGGGGAGCTGTTTTTT. It specifies CASSPQGSNTGELFF.

The chain combines TRBV6-1 with TRBJ2-7; 7 bases are a match to TRBD1. J gave up 3 bases and V 0 bases, and 11 bases lay outside the gene matches. Germline V gene sequence: CDR1 MNHNS, CDR2 SASEGT. This CDR3 contains 17 residues. CDR3 residues: CASSEALAPGGYYEQYF. In DNA form, the CDR3 reads TGTGCCAGCAGTGAAGCGCTCGCGCCAGGGGGATACTACGAGCAGTACTTC.

This clone was seen a handful of times. The rearrangement uses TRBV4-1 and TRBJ1-2; D remains ambiguous. The CDR3 covers 15 residues. The V and J ends lost 0 bases and 2 bases respectively, with 10 bases between them. The germline gives CDR1 MGHRA, CDR2 YSYEKL. Here the CDR3 reads CASSQDARRNYGYTF. The CDR3 nucleotides are TGCGCCAGCAGCCAAGATGCCCGTAGAAACTATGGCTACACCTTC.

The rearrangement links TRBV14 to TRBJ1-1; D is unclear. CDR3 length: 13 amino acids. V shed 2 bases and J shed 1 base, with 5 bases lying between them. CDR1 is SGHDN and CDR2 is FVKESK in the germline V gene. The CDR3 DNA follows: TGTGCCAGCAGCCAAAACAGGAACACTGAAGCTTTCTTT. This sequence encodes CASSQNRNTEAFF. The full variable domain, with the rest looked up from reference TRBV14 and TRBJ1-1, is EAGVTQFPSHSVIEKGQTVTLRCDPISGHDNLYWYRRVMGKEIKFLLHFVKESKQDESGMPNNRFLAERTGGTYSTLKVQPAELEDSGVYFCASSQNRNTEAFFGQGTRLTVV.

This sequence joins TRBV28 and TRBJ1-3, with 7 bases lining up with TRBD1. The CDR3 has 15 amino acids. After removal of 3 bases from V and 3 bases from J, the junction contained 5 bases not matched to a gene. Germline V gene sequence: CDR1 MDHEN, CDR2 SYDVKM. For the CDR3, the DNA is TGTGCCAGCAGTTTCGCCGACAGGGTTGGAAACACCATATATTTT. Amino acids: CASSFADRVGNTIYF.

J is TRBJ2-5 and V is TRBV6-5, with 9 bases matching TRBD1. TRBJ2-7 explains the end of the DNA better; the J call may be wrong. The CDR3 runs 14 residues. Looked up from germline, CDR1 is MNHEY and CDR2 is SVGAGI. The CDR3 reads CASATGTGMNEQYF. The CDR3 nucleotides are TGTGCCAGCGCTACCGGGACAGGGATGAACGAGCAGTACTTC.

V and J are TRBV6-1 and TRBJ2-7; a possible D gene is TRBD2 (6 bases). The germline V and J ends were trimmed by 1 base and 10 bases, with 14 bases remaining between them. Per germline, CDR1 MNHNS and CDR2 SASEGT. The CDR3 runs to 13 residues. The chain's CDR3 is CASSEVGTGPQYF. In nucleotides, the CDR3 is TGTGCCAGCAGTGAAGTGGGGACTGGCCCTCAGTACTTC.

V is TRBV11-3 and J is TRBJ2-7; D may be TRBD1 (5 bases). There are 15 residues in the CDR3. Trimming removed 2 bases from V and 3 bases from J, with 14 bases in between. Germline V lookup: CDR1 SGHNT, CDR2 YENEEA. The CDR3 DNA reads TGTGCCAGCAGCTTATCCCCAGGGCAAGGCTACGAGCAGTACTTC. Translated, it gives CASSLSPGQGYEQYF.

V and J are TRBV2 and TRBJ1-1, with D possibly matching TRBD1 (5 bases). V lost 9 bases and J lost 0, with 11 bases in between. The germline CDR1 and CDR2 sequences are SNHLY and FYNNEI. This CDR3 region has 13 residues. The CDR3 DNA reads TGTGCCAGAGCGGGGGAGGTGAACACTGAAGCTTTCTTT. Protein: CARAGEVNTEAFF. The full variable domain, in which reference TRBV2 and TRBJ1-1 provide the parts outside the CDR3, is EPEVTQTPSHQVTQMGQEVILRCVPISNHLYFYWYRQILGQKVEFLVSFYNNEISEKSEIFDDQFSVERPDGSNFTLKIRSTKLEDSAMYFCARAGEVNTEAFFGQGTRLTVV.

The chain couples TRBV4-1 to TRBJ2-7, with 14 bases fitting TRBD2. Germline CDR1 reads MGHRA; CDR2 reads YSYEKL. The trim removed 0 bases at V and 5 bases at J, leaving 3 bases unmatched. This CDR3 region has 16 residues. The chain's CDR3 is CASSQEGTSGRHEQYF. In DNA, the CDR3 is TGCGCCAGCAGCCAAGAAGGGACTAGCGGGAGACACGAGCAGTACTTC.

V is TRBV6-5 and J is TRBJ1-1; perhaps TRBD1 as D (5 bases). Trimming left V 4 bases short and J 11 bases short, with 11 bases between. In germline, CDR1 is MNHEY, CDR2 SVGAGI. The CDR3 consists of 11 residues. The CDR3: CASSFDSKAFF. The DNA for the CDR3 is TGTGCCAGCAGTTTCGACAGCAAGGCTTTCTTT.

The V gene is TRBV28, the J gene TRBJ1-2, with 8 bases identical to TRBD1. The CDR3 sequence is 13 residues long. Looked up from germline, CDR1 is MDHEN and CDR2 is SYDVKM. Losses at the gene ends were 6 bases for V and 3 bases for J; bases not matched to a gene: 3. In DNA, the CDR3 is TGTGCCAGCAGGGAACAGGGGGACTATGGCTACACCTTC. Protein: CASREQGDYGYTF.

The chain combines TRBV5-1 with TRBJ2-5, with D possibly matching TRBD1 (5 bases). Germline loops: CDR1 SGHRS, CDR2 YFSETQ. V gave up 0 bases and J gave up 5 bases, with 8 bases separating them. This CDR3 spans 13 amino acids. CDR3 region: CASSLGQIETQYF. DNA of the CDR3: TGCGCCAGCAGCTTGGGACAGATTGAGACCCAGTACTTC. Full variable domain (rest looked up from reference TRBV5-1 and TRBJ2-5): KAGVTQTPRYLIKTRGQQVTLSCSPISGHRSVSWYQQTPGQGLQFLFEYFSETQRNKGNFPGRFSGRQFSNSRSEMNVSTLELGDSALYLCASSLGQIETQYFGPGTRLLVL.

This chain connects TRBV9 to TRBJ1-1; D is perhaps TRBD1 (5 bases). The germline V and J ends were trimmed by 6 bases and 6 bases, with 21 bases remaining between them. The CDR3 is 15 amino acids. The germline CDR1 and CDR2 sequences are SGDLS and YYNGEE. The CDR3 DNA reads TGTGCCAGCACACCCCCGGGGGTTATGGCCGCTGAAGCTTTCTTT. Its translation: CASTPPGVMAAEAFF.

The CDR3 protein is CATFGALNTEAFF. In DNA form, the CDR3 reads TGTGCCACCTTTGGGGCGTTGAACACTGAAGCTTTCTTT. The chain is built from TRBV28 and TRBJ1-1; D perhaps matches TRBD1 (5 bases). There are 13 residues in the CDR3. Trimming left V 10 bases short and J 0 bases short, with 12 bases between. The germline CDR1 and CDR2 sequences are MDHEN and SYDVKM.

This chain's CDR3 is CASSSVGTGVGEQFF. The CDR3 DNA is TGTGCCAGCAGCTCCGTCGGGACAGGGGTTGGTGAGCAGTTCTTC. The chain joins TRBV11-2 to TRBJ2-1, with 10 bases fitting TRBD1. From germline, CDR1 is SGHAT and CDR2 FQNNGV. The CDR3 runs 15 residues. After removal of 4 bases from V and 9 bases from J, the junction contained 9 bases not matched to a gene.

The chain is built from TRBV28 and TRBJ1-2, with 7 bases aligning to TRBD1. V dropped 7 bases and J dropped 2; count of bases not matched to a gene: 10. The CDR3 is 15 amino acids. Germline lookup yields CDR1 MDHEN and CDR2 SYDVKM. The CDR3 reads CASISPRDSNYGYTF. As DNA, the CDR3 is TGTGCCAGCATTTCCCCCCGGGACAGCAACTATGGCTACACCTTC.

This chain links TRBV6-1 with TRBJ2-2; D is perhaps TRBD1 or TRBD2 (5 bases each). Germline values: CDR1 MNHNS, CDR2 SASEGT. With 6 bases removed from V and 7 bases from J, the gap between germline ends came to 18 bases. The CDR3 has 15 residues. CDR3 amino acids: CASRDQSGGVGELFF. The CDR3 DNA reads TGTGCCAGCAGGGATCAATCTGGGGGAGTCGGGGAGCTGTTTTTT.